This note documents a single T cell receptor beta chain sequence. This entry comes from a study of T cells in lung cancer brain metastases. Background on the study: Among the approximately 22 patients, more than 15 reported tobacco use, median around 41 pack-years. A median about 350 days separated primary and brain metastasis sampling.

V gave up 3 bases and J gave up 5 bases, with 14 bases separating them. The germline CDR1 and CDR2 sequences are SNHLY and FYNNEI. This CDR3 has 15 residues. Exclusion applied to anyone with multiple prior malignancies. The repertoire was sequenced with immunoSEQ multiplex PCR; TCRdb's copy has only in-frame clones and lacks some. This table holds roughly 720 clones, more than 85% found once. The V call is TRBV2, the J call TRBJ1-3; D not resolved. Sequenced input: tumor tissue from the primary lung tumor. The origin of this receptor is a woman in her 70s with non-small cell lung cancer. CDR3 bases: TGTGCCAGCAGTGAGCAGGTCGCTCTCCGAAACACCATATATTTT. Residues: CASSEQVALRNTIYF.